This T cell receptor (beta chain) was recorded in a study of circulating CD8 cells and anti-PD-1 response in melanoma. Study at large: Every 2 weeks, patients got 3 mg/kg nivolumab intravenously. Study-level points and caveats: Diversity ranked highest in DNEG and lowest in TIGIT subsets. No tumor material was available, so peptide assays assessed reactivity.

For this clonotype: Its specificity is unknown.

The length of the CDR3 is 14 residues. The V end was cut by 1 base, the J end by 1 base, with 7 bases between. Germline lookup yields CDR1 LNHDA and CDR2 SQIVND (reference sequence). Sorting of live CD3+CD8+TCRalphabeta+ cells by PD-1 and/or TIGIT gave four subsets. Each library started from around 14 ng of total RNA using the QIAseq Immune Repertoire TCR panel. TCRdb re-called the reads through MiXCR, storing one row per CDR3 protein. The data contain 950 to 1,500 distinct CDR3 sequences, around 6.9% of them singletons. The TCR originated in a human donor with melanoma. This sequence joins TRBV19 and TRBJ1-2; D remains unclear. Material: CD8+ T cells from PBMCs, obtained at baseline or after one month of anti-PD-1 therapy (not recorded which). The CDR3 nucleotides read TGTGCCAGTAGTATAGGTCATTTTAACTATGGCTACACCTTC. Its translation is CASSIGHFNYGYTF.